This T cell receptor beta chain originates from a study of CD8+CD57+ T cells in acquired aplastic anemia. Germline CDR1 and CDR2: SGHDT and YYEEEE. V was cut by 2 bases and J by 2 bases, with 11 bases left in between. CDR3 size: 15 residues. For CDR3 and TCR beta VDJ profiling, genomic DNA was the template used. TCRdb reprocessed the reads with MiXCR, giving one entry per CDR3 protein. The sample includes hundreds of thousands of distinct CDR3 sequences, 55% to 70% of them seen just once. This clonotype was seen repeatedly, ten times or more. The clonotype comes from a human donor in good health, serving as a control. Input material: sorted CD4+, CD8+, or CD8+CD57+ T cells (not recorded which) from PBMCs. This sequence joins TRBV5-6 and TRBJ2-1; possible D gene TRBD1, 6 bases. The DNA of the CDR3 is TGTGCCAGCAGCTTTTTGTGGGGGCCCTACAATGAGCAGTTCTTC. Translation: CASSFLWGPYNEQFF.